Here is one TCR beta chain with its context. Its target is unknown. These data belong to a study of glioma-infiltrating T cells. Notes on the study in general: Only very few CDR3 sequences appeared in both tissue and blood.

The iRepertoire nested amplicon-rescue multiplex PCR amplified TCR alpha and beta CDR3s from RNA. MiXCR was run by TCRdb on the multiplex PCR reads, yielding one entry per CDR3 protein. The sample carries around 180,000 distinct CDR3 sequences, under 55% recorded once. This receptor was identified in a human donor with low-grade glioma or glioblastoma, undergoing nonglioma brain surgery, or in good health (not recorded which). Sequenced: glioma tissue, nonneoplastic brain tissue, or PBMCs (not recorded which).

The CDR3 region has the DNA TGTGCCACCAGTATGTACTCTGGGGCCAACGTCCTGACTTTC. Encoded protein: CATSMYSGANVLTF. The genes are TRBV7-3 and TRBJ2-6; D gene unclear. This CDR3 has 14 residues. Deletions cut 10 bases from V and 0 bases from J, with 10 bases between. CDR1 and CDR2 from the germline V gene are SGHTA and FQGTGA.